A selection of T cell receptor beta chains follows, all from one sample in a study of T cells in Graves' hyperthyroidism and ophthalmopathy. Each CDR3 protein is one row after TCRdb ran MiXCR on the multiplex PCR reads. The repertoire holds about 200,000 distinct CDR3 sequences, with around 16% as singletons. Sequencing was carried out using blood. The receptor set was obtained from a man aged 35-49 years with Graves' hyperthyroidism. The CDR3 runs from the conserved cysteine through the conserved F or W. The order of the fields is V gene, D gene, clone size, J gene, CDR3 DNA, CDR3 protein. The D gene is left open where the match is weak. Size is stated for part of the rows, as once, few or many counts, or as a class when the clone is expanded.

TRBV6-1	.	many	TRBJ2-5	TGTGCCAGCAGTGAAGCGTGGGAGTGGGGTACGGAGACCCAGTACTTC	CASSEAWEWGTETQYF
TRBV5-6	TRBD1	many	TRBJ1-1	TGTGCCAGCAGCCCCAGGGGGATGAACACTGAAGCTTTCTTT	CASSPRGMNTEAFF
TRBV15	.	many	TRBJ1-2	TGTGCCACCAGCAGAGCTAGGTCAGAGGGTGGCTACACCTTC	CATSRARSEGGYTF
TRBV2	TRBD2	many	TRBJ2-3	TGTGCCAGCTCTCCGGGGGGGGCCACAGATACGCAGTATTTT	CASSPGGATDTQYF
TRBV4-2	.	once	TRBJ2-2	TGTGCCAGCAGCCAAGGCACAGTTACGAACACCGGGGAGCTGTTTTTT	CASSQGTVTNTGELFF
TRBV7-8	.	.	TRBJ2-2	TGTGCCAGCAGCCTAGTGCAGGCGGTGGACACCGGGGAGCTGTTTTTT	CASSLVQAVDTGELFF
TRBV9	.	.	TRBJ2-7	TGTGCCAGCAGCGTAGTTGACAACCCAGCCTACGAGCAGTACTTC	CASSVVDNPAYEQYF
TRBV27	.	many	TRBJ2-2	TGTGCCAGCAGTCGCGGACAGAACACCGGGGAGCTGTTTTTT	CASSRGQNTGELFF
TRBV2	TRBD1	many	TRBJ1-1	TGTGCCAGCAGTGCACAGGGGACAGTTGAAGCTTTCTTT	CASSAQGTVEAFF
TRBV6-1	.	many	TRBJ1-5	TGTGCCAGCATTGATGGGAGCAATCAGCCCCAGCATTTT	CASIDGSNQPQHF
TRBV18	.	many	TRBJ2-1	TGTGCCAGCTCACTGTCGGTCCGGGGGGCCAATGAGCAGTTCTTC	CASSLSVRGANEQFF
TRBV19	.	.	TRBJ2-2	TGTGCCAGTAGTATTGCAGGAGTCGGGGAGCTGTTTTTT	CASSIAGVGELFF
TRBV7-9	.	few	TRBJ2-3	TGTGCCAGCAGCTTAGTTAGCTGGGGGAGCACAGATACGCAGTATTTT	CASSLVSWGSTDTQYF
TRBV28	.	many	TRBJ1-5	TGTGCCAGCAACGTGGGGGCGGCAGGCCAGCCCCAGCATTTT	CASNVGAAGQPQHF
TRBV6-1	.	many	TRBJ1-1	TGTGCCAGCAGTGATCGAGGGGGATACACTGAAGCTTTCTTT	CASSDRGGYTEAFF
TRBV9	.	many	TRBJ1-1	TGTGCCAGCAGCGTGGAATCAGGAACCCAGGGTGAAGCTTTCTTT	CASSVESGTQGEAFF
TRBV7-6	TRBD2	many	TRBJ2-5	TGTGCCAGCAGCCCATGGGTTGCGGGGGGGACAGAGACCCAGTACTTC	CASSPWVAGGTETQYF
TRBV7-9	TRBD1	.	TRBJ1-5	TGTGCCAGCAGCCGGACAGGGGAAAGCAATCAGCCCCAGCATTTT	CASSRTGESNQPQHF
TRBV7-2	TRBD2	many	TRBJ2-5	TGTGCCAGCAGGAAACTAGCGGAAGAGACCCAGTACTTC	CASRKLAEETQYF
TRBV15	.	many	TRBJ2-1	TGTGCCACCAGCAGAGGGGGGAGCTCCTACAATGAGCAGTTCTTC	CATSRGGSSYNEQFF
TRBV6-2/TRBV6-3	TRBD2	once	TRBJ2-2	TGTGCCAGCAGTTACTCGGGGCGGGGGTCCACCGGGGAGCTGTTTTTT	CASSYSGRGSTGELFF
TRBV28	.	.	TRBJ2-6	TGTGCCAGCACTGACCCCAGGAACTCTGGGGCCAACGTCCTGACTTTC	CASTDPRNSGANVLTF
TRBV28	.	many	TRBJ1-6	TGTGCCAGCAGGGGCTATGGTTCACCCCTCCACTTT	CASRGYGSPLHF
TRBV6-1	.	many	TRBJ2-1	TGTGCCAGCAGTGTTAGGACGGTCAATGAGCAGTTCTTC	CASSVRTVNEQFF
TRBV6-1	TRBD2	medium-sized	TRBJ2-1	TGTGCCAGCAGTGAAACCCCTAGCGGGGGGGCCATATGGAATGAGCAGTTCTTC	CASSETPSGGAIWNEQFF
TRBV7-3	TRBD2	once	TRBJ2-1	TGTGCCAGCAGCGCCTCGGGACTAGCCGTAAACAATGAGCAGTTCTTC	CASSASGLAVNNEQFF
TRBV5-1	.	many	TRBJ1-5	TGCGCCAGCAGTATAGGCGATGGCAATCAGCCCCAGCATTTT	CASSIGDGNQPQHF
TRBV24-1	TRBD2	.	TRBJ2-3	TGTGCCACCAGTGATACGAGACTAGCGGAAACAGATACGCAGTATTTT	CATSDTRLAETDTQYF
TRBV5-1	.	many	TRBJ2-1	TGCGCCAGCAGCTCTACAGGGACCGAGCAGTTCTTC	CASSSTGTEQFF
TRBV5-1	.	.	TRBJ1-5	TGTGCCAGCAGCTTGTGGGTTACAGGCAATCAGCCCCAGCATTTT	CASSLWVTGNQPQHF
TRBV20-1	TRBD1	many	TRBJ2-7	TGCAGTGCCCACAGGGGCAACTACGAGCAGTACTTC	CSAHRGNYEQYF
TRBV3-1	TRBD2	many	TRBJ2-5	TGTGCCAGCAGCCAGACGAGCGGGGGGGAGACCCAGTACTTC	CASSQTSGGETQYF
TRBV2	TRBD1	many	TRBJ1-5	TGTGCCAGCAGTGAGGGACAGGCGGGGGGTCAGCCCCAGCATTTT	CASSEGQAGGQPQHF
TRBV30	.	many	TRBJ1-3	TGTGCCTGGAGCGTTTCTGGAAACACCATATATTTT	CAWSVSGNTIYF
TRBV7-2	.	few	TRBJ1-3	TGTGCCAGCAGCTTAGAGTACTCTGGAAACACCATATATTTT	CASSLEYSGNTIYF